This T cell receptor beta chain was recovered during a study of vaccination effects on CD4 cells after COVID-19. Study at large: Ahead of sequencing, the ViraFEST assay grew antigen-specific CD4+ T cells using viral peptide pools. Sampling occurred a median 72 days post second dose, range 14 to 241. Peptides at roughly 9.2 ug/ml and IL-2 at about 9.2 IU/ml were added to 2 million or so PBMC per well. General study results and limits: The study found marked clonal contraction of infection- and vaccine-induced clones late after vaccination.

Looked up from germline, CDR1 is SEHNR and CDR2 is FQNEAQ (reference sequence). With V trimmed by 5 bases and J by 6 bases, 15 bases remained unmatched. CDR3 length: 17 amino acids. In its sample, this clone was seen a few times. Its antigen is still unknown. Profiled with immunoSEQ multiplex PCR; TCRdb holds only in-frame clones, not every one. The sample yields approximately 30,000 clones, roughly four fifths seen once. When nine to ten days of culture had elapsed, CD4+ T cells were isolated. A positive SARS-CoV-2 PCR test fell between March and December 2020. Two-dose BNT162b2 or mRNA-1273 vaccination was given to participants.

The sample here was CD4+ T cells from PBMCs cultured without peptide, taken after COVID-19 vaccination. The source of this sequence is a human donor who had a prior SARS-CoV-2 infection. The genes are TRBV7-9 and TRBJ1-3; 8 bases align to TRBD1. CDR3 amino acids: CASSHNAGTGRANTIYF. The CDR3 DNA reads TGTGCCAGCAGCCATAACGCCGGGACAGGACGTGCAAACACCATATATTTT.